Reported below is one TCR beta chain. Its cognate antigen is unknown. cDNA libraries of TCR beta carried unique molecular identifiers. TCRdb fed the PCR reads into MiXCR, producing one record per CDR3 protein. The data contain approximately 770,000 distinct CDR3 sequences, roughly 46% of them singletons. These data originate in a study of post-analysis software for immune sequencing data. Germline loops: CDR1 MNHEY, CDR2 SVGEGT. The CDR3 covers 16 residues. V gave up 6 bases and J gave up 3 bases; unmatched junction bases: 11. Study results and caveats: In patients, roughly 5 TRBV segments were more frequent than in controls, with TRBV5-6, TRBV5-1 and TRBV20-1 among them. The study found significantly lower normalized Chao1 diversity in multiple sclerosis patients than in controls.

The gene calls are TRBV6-2 or TRBV6-3 and TRBJ2-1; 7 nucleotides match TRBD1. Sequencing was carried out using blood. The origin of this receptor is a girl between 10 and 17 years old with multiple sclerosis. CDR3 protein: CASRDRDSPDYNEQFF. CDR3 DNA: TGTGCCAGCAGAGACCGGGACAGCCCAGACTACAATGAGCAGTTCTTC.